This T cell receptor beta chain was identified in a study of cytomegalovirus exposure and HLA in healthy donors. Here immunoSEQ multiplex PCR was the method, and the copy in TCRdb shows in-frame clones only, minus some. The sample consists of 150,000 to 200,000 clones, 91% of them appearing once. The CDR3 has 16 residues. Per the germline V gene, CDR1 is SGDLS and CDR2 is YYNGEE. V was clipped by 3 bases and J by 4 bases; unmatched bases: 11. The chain carries TRBV9 and TRBJ1-2; 8 bases fit TRBD1. The TCR was taken from a young woman in good health and CMV-seropositive. Sequencing input: PBMCs. CDR3 bases: TGTGCCAGCAGCGCAAATACAGGGGGTGAGAGCTATGGCTACACCTTC. Translating it yields CASSANTGGESYGYTF.